The rows below give T cell receptor beta chains drawn from one sample of a study of blood T cell repertoires in COVID-19. Here immunoSEQ multiplex PCR was the method, and the copy in TCRdb shows in-frame clones only, minus some. The sample has about 140,000 clones; around 83% are singletons. Sequences were obtained from peripheral blood. These receptors were collected from a man aged 30-40 years with COVID-19, enrolled during active disease. Each CDR3 is given with its conserved first and last residue. D genes are given only for firm matches. Clone size, where shown, is once, few, many, or a class for clones that have expanded.

clone size,V gene,CDR3 length,D gene,J gene,CDR3 protein,CDR3 DNA
.,TRBV6-2/TRBV6-3,21,TRBD2,TRBJ2-7,CASSYRLLAGGPIRNVYEQYF,TGTGCCAGCAGTTACCGTCTACTAGCGGGAGGGCCCATTCGGAATGTGTACGAGCAGTACTTC
once,TRBV6-1,15,.,TRBJ1-1,CASSETLRVSNEAFF,TGTGCCAGCAGTGAGACGTTGAGGGTGAGTAATGAAGCTTTCTTT
.,TRBV5-4,16,TRBD2,TRBJ2-2,CASSPRGGAGTGELFF,TGTGCCAGCAGCCCACGGGGAGGGGCGGGGACCGGGGAGCTGTTTTTT
once,TRBV5-8,14,.,TRBJ2-1,CASRLALRGNEQFF,TGTGCCAGCAGGCTAGCGCTGCGGGGCAATGAGCAGTTCTTC
.,TRBV7-9,13,.,TRBJ1-1,CASLGYLNTEAFF,TGTGCCAGCCTTGGTTACTTGAACACTGAAGCTTTCTTT
.,TRBV1,14,.,TRBJ1-5,CTSSLDRCNQPQHF,TGCACCAGCAGCCTTGACAGGTGCAATCAGCCCCAGCATTTT
.,TRBV28,15,.,TRBJ1-2,CASSFLSGHNNGYTF,TGTGCCAGCAGTTTTCTATCGGGACACAATAATGGCTACACCTTC
.,TRBV7-2,15,TRBD1,TRBJ1-5,CASSPGTGGYQPQHF,TGTGCCAGCAGCCCCGGGACAGGGGGGTATCAGCCCCAGCATTTT
once,TRBV20-1,14,.,TRBJ2-5,CSASDRQNQETQYF,TGCAGTGCTAGTGATCGACAGAATCAAGAGACCCAGTACTTC
few,TRBV6-2/TRBV6-3,17,TRBD2,TRBJ2-2,CASSPRTSGRIPGELFF,TGTGCCAGCAGCCCCCGGACTAGCGGGAGGATTCCCGGGGAGCTGTTTTTT
.,TRBV19,15,.,TRBJ2-1,CASSMSGDSRNEQFF,TGTGCCAGTAGTATGTCGGGGGACAGTCGCAATGAGCAGTTCTTC
.,TRBV28,16,TRBD2,TRBJ2-1,CATVAGGLSSYNEQFF,TGTGCCACCGTAGCGGGAGGGCTAAGCTCCTACAATGAGCAGTTCTTC
.,TRBV11-2,13,.,TRBJ2-7,CASSPGTAGEQYF,TGTGCCAGCAGCCCTGGGACGGCGGGGGAGCAGTACTTC
few,TRBV7-2,17,.,TRBJ1-3,CASSPAAGPMRGNTIYF,TGTGCCAGCAGCCCGGCGGCAGGGCCTATGAGGGGAAACACCATATATTTT
.,TRBV6-1,17,TRBD1,TRBJ1-2,CASSEESDPTGRSGYTF,TGTGCCAGCAGTGAAGAGTCAGACCCGACAGGGCGATCTGGCTACACCTTC
.,TRBV7-2,14,.,TRBJ2-4,CASSPGTSRGIQYF,TGTGCCAGCAGCCCGGGCACTAGTCGCGGCATTCAGTACTTC
.,TRBV5-1,16,TRBD2,TRBJ2-5,CASSLETSGRYQTQYF,TGCGCCAGCAGCCTAGAGACTAGCGGGAGATATCAGACCCAGTACTTC
.,TRBV27,19,TRBD2,TRBJ2-7,CASSGGGLAVPSGFYEQYF,TGTGCCAGCAGTGGGGGCGGACTAGCGGTGCCTTCAGGGTTCTACGAGCAGTACTTC
.,TRBV21-1,15,.,TRBJ2-1,CASSKDGGERNEQFF,TGTGCCAGCAGCAAAGACGGGGGAGAGAGGAATGAGCAGTTCTTC
.,TRBV4-1,15,TRBD2,TRBJ2-5,CASSRTIAGVETQYF,TGCGCCAGCAGCCGCACCATAGCGGGAGTGGAGACCCAGTACTTC
.,TRBV5-5,14,.,TRBJ1-6,CASSLGQANSPLHF,TGTGCCAGCAGCTTGGGTCAGGCCAATTCACCCCTCCACTTT
.,TRBV6-5,14,.,TRBJ1-1,CASRGGNMNTEAFF,TGTGCCAGCAGGGGGGGGAACATGAACACTGAAGCTTTCTTT
.,TRBV21-1,15,.,TRBJ2-7,CASSRQGTGENEQYF,TGTGCCAGCAGCCGACAGGGGACAGGGGAAAACGAGCAGTACTTC
.,TRBV29-1,14,.,TRBJ2-3,CSVDSSWEADTQYF,TGCAGCGTTGATTCTAGCTGGGAGGCGGATACGCAGTATTTT
.,TRBV27,14,TRBD1,TRBJ1-5,CASWDRVGSQPQHF,TGTGCCAGCTGGGACAGGGTCGGGAGTCAGCCCCAGCATTTT
.,TRBV2,14,TRBD2,TRBJ2-7,CASKTSGPTYEQYF,TGTGCCAGCAAGACTAGCGGGCCTACCTACGAGCAGTACTTC
.,TRBV2,15,.,TRBJ1-1,CASSTISGQPDEAFF,TGTGCCAGCAGTACTATTTCAGGGCAGCCAGATGAAGCTTTCTTT
few,TRBV4-1,17,TRBD2,TRBJ2-1,CASSAYPGLAKYNEQFF,TGCGCCAGCAGCGCCTATCCGGGACTAGCGAAATACAATGAGCAGTTCTTC
once,TRBV13,14,TRBD1,TRBJ2-7,CASSLEQGYYEQYF,TGTGCCAGCAGCTTAGAACAGGGGTACTACGAGCAGTACTTC